This entry lists 20 T cell receptor beta chains sequenced from one sample in a study of blood T cell repertoires in COVID-19. Profiling relied on immunoSEQ multiplex PCR, and the TCRdb table lists in-frame clones only, not all of them. In the table there are around 150,000 clones, about 84% of which are singletons. Source material: peripheral blood. Every receptor here comes from a woman aged 80 or over in a cohort sampled during active or convalescent COVID-19.

The CDR3 coding sequence is TGTGCCAGCAGCTTCATGGGAGTTAGCGGGGGGAATGAGCAGTTCTTC. Protein product: CASSFMGVSGGNEQFF. V gene TRBV5-4 combines with J gene TRBJ2-1, with 10 bases identical to TRBD2. CDR1 is SGHNT and CDR2 is YYREEE in the germline V gene (reference sequence). This CDR3 is 16 amino acids long. Unmatched junction bases numbered 9, after V lost 2 bases and J lost 7 bases. The entire variable domain, with the rest obtained from reference TRBV5-4 and TRBJ2-1, is as follows: ETGVTQSPTHLIKTRGQQVTLRCSSQSGHNTVSWYQQALGQGPQFIFQYYREEENGRGNFPPRFSGLQFPNYSSELNVNALELDDSALYLCASSFMGVSGGNEQFFGPGTRLTVL.

The rearrangement links TRBV5-1 to TRBJ2-5; weak D call: TRBD2 (6 bases). Looked up from germline, CDR1 is SGHRS and CDR2 is YFSETQ. The V end lost 3 bases, the J end lost 6 bases, and 15 bases lay between the germline ends. The CDR3 is made up of 14 amino acids. As DNA, the CDR3 is TGCGCCAGCAGCTCTGGCGGGGCTCAACAGACCCAGTACTTC. This codes for CASSSGGAQQTQYF.

The chain links TRBV7-6 to TRBJ2-7; 12 nucleotides match TRBD1. The CDR3 extends over 15 amino acids. Germline CDR1 is SGHVS and CDR2 is FNYEAQ. Losses at the gene ends were 8 bases for V and 9 bases for J; bases not matched to a gene: 14. CDR3 coding DNA: TGTGCCAGCTCGTCCTTGGGACAGGGGGCACAAGGGCAGTACTTC. It encodes CASSSLGQGAQGQYF.

V is TRBV20-1 and J is TRBJ1-4; D remains ambiguous. This CDR3 is 11 amino acids long. The germline CDR1 and CDR2 sequences are DFQATT and SNEGSKA (reference sequence). V gave up 5 bases and J gave up 8 bases, with 9 bases separating them. The CDR3 nucleotides read TGCAGTGCTTTTAATATGGAAAAACTGTTTTTT. Protein product: CSAFNMEKLFF.

This chain uses TRBV10-3 with TRBJ1-1, with D maybe TRBD1 (6 bases). The V gene lost 1 base and the J gene lost 10 bases, with 19 bases spanning the gap. The germline V gene has CDR1 ENHRY and CDR2 SYGVKD. The CDR3 is made up of 15 amino acids. CDR3 protein: CAISELSPNRDGAFF. The CDR3 DNA reads TGTGCCATCAGTGAGTTAAGCCCGAACAGGGATGGAGCTTTCTTT.

This clone turned up a few times. The chain combines TRBV30 with TRBJ1-2; maybe TRBD1 (6 bases). Trimming removed 3 bases from V and 5 bases from J, with 13 bases in between. This CDR3 spans 13 amino acids. Germline V lookup: CDR1 GTSNPN, CDR2 SVGIG (reference sequence). The CDR3, as DNA: TGTGCCTGGAGCCTACTAGGGGGATATGGCTACACCTTC. This gives the protein CAWSLLGGYGYTF.

The CDR3 region is CASSQDFSGGNTIYF. In nucleotides, the CDR3 is TGCGCCAGCAGCCAAGATTTTTCGGGTGGAAACACCATATATTTT. The chain joins TRBV4-1 to TRBJ1-3; D ambiguous. This CDR3 is 15 amino acids long. Trimming removed 0 bases from V and 3 bases from J, with 9 bases in between. Germline V gene lookup returns CDR1 MGHRA and CDR2 YSYEKL.

This rearrangement joins TRBV29-1 to TRBJ2-7, with 10 bases fitting TRBD1. V gave up 6 bases and J gave up 1 base; unmatched junction bases: 6. Germline-derived CDR1 and CDR2 are SQVTM and ANQGSEA. This CDR3 has 14 amino acids. The DNA for the CDR3 is TGCAGCGTACCCGGGACAGGGGATTCCTACGAGCAGTACTTC. This codes for CSVPGTGDSYEQYF.

The chain carries TRBV2 and TRBJ2-2, with a possible D match to TRBD2 (5 bases). V lost 6 bases and J lost 0, with 23 bases in between. Germline V gene lookup returns CDR1 SNHLY and CDR2 FYNNEI. This CDR3 has 19 amino acids. CDR3: CASRKDRRRGITNTGELFF. CDR3 sequence (DNA): TGTGCCAGCAGGAAAGATAGGCGGCGAGGGATAACGAACACCGGGGAGCTGTTTTTT.

The V gene is TRBV7-9, the J gene TRBJ1-6; 8 nucleotides agree with TRBD1. CDR1 and CDR2 from the germline V gene are SEHNR and FQNEAQ (reference sequence). The J segment lost 7 bases and the V segment lost 5 bases, leaving 7 bases of the junction unmatched. The CDR3 sequence is 15 residues long. The CDR3 DNA reads TGTGCCAGCAGCGGCTCAGGGACAGGAAATTCACCCCTCCACTTT. It is translated as CASSGSGTGNSPLHF.

As regards this clone: Other DNA sequences in this sample translate to the same CDR3. The chain is built from TRBV18 and TRBJ2-5, with D unresolved. CDR3 length: 12 residues. V lost 3 bases and J lost 5, with 7 bases in between. The V gene's germline CDR1 is KGHSH and CDR2 LQKENI. The CDR3 reads CASSPSRETQYF. Here the CDR3 DNA reads TGTGCCAGCTCACCCTCCAGGGAGACCCAGTACTTC.

V and J are TRBV4-1 and TRBJ2-7; 8 positions match TRBD1. With V trimmed by 2 bases and J by 3 bases, 6 bases remained unmatched. CDR1 is MGHRA, CDR2 YSYEKL, per germline. The CDR3 loop spans 15 amino acids. The CDR3, as DNA: TGCGCCAGCAGCCAACCGGGACAGGAGCACTACGAGCAGTACTTC. As protein: CASSQPGQEHYEQYF.

The rearrangement links TRBV29-1 to TRBJ2-7, with TRBD1 identical over 7 bases. CDR1 is SQVTM, CDR2 ANQGSEA, per germline. The CDR3 is made up of 12 amino acids. V dropped 4 bases and J dropped 4; count of bases not matched to a gene: 4. DNA for the CDR3: TGCAGCGTTGGGGACAGCCCATACGAGCAGTACGTC. Its protein product is CSVGDSPYEQYV.

The gene calls are TRBV6-5 and TRBJ1-1, with a possible D match to TRBD1 (5 bases). This CDR3 has 15 amino acids. Germline V lookup: CDR1 MNHEY, CDR2 SVGAGI. V gave up 6 bases and J gave up 3 bases, with 17 bases separating them. The CDR3 region is CASRSSQEGYTEAFF. The CDR3 DNA sequence: TGTGCCAGCAGGTCCAGCCAGGAGGGGTACACTGAAGCTTTCTTT.

The gene calls are TRBV7-8 and TRBJ2-7; 7 bases align to TRBD1. In germline, CDR1 is SGHVS, CDR2 FQNEAQ. CDR3 size: 15 residues. V lost 1 base and J lost 3; bases outside the gene matches: 6. The CDR3 spells CASSLVGQSVYEQYV. In nucleotides, the CDR3 is TGTGCCAGCAGCTTAGTGGGACAGAGCGTCTACGAGCAGTACGTC.

The V and J genes are TRBV5-5 and TRBJ2-3, with TRBD1 identical over 8 bases. V dropped 4 bases and J dropped 1; count of bases not matched to a gene: 14. This CDR3 spans 18 amino acids. Germline CDR1 reads SGHKS; CDR2 reads YYEKEE (reference sequence). This CDR3 reads CASSRPGTGLSRTDTQYF. The CDR3 nucleotides are TGTGCCAGCAGCCGTCCCGGGACAGGTTTGAGCCGCACAGATACGCAGTATTTT.

The chain carries TRBV28 and TRBJ1-2, with TRBD1 identical over 8 bases. With 7 bases clipped from V and 2 bases from J, the junction kept 6 bases outside the gene matches. The length of the CDR3 is 14 residues. Germline-derived CDR1 and CDR2 are MDHEN and SYDVKM. The CDR3 coding sequence is TGTGCCAGCATACCGCGGACAGGGAACTATGGCTACACCTTC. Residues: CASIPRTGNYGYTF.

The CDR3 bases are TGTGCCAGCAGTTTTCCGGGACAGGGGGCGGAGACCCAGTACTTC. This gives the protein CASSFPGQGAETQYF. The chain recombines TRBV28 with TRBJ2-5; 12 nucleotides line up with TRBD1. Germline loops: CDR1 MDHEN, CDR2 SYDVKM. Trimming removed 3 bases from V and 5 bases from J; junction bases left unmatched: 4. This CDR3 is built from 15 residues.

This chain uses TRBV7-9 with TRBJ2-5; 9 bases line up with TRBD2. J gave up 4 bases and V 8 bases, and 23 bases lay outside the gene matches. There are 19 residues in the CDR3. Germline V lookup: CDR1 SEHNR, CDR2 FQNEAQ (reference sequence). The CDR3 loop reads CASLPRSSAGGPRGETQYF. CDR3 DNA: TGTGCCAGCCTACCCCGAAGTAGCGCGGGGGGGCCCAGGGGAGAGACCCAGTACTTC.

The V call is TRBV9, the J call TRBJ1-3, with D perhaps matching TRBD1 (6 bases). CDR1 and CDR2 from the germline V gene are SGDLS and YYNGEE. Trimming shortened V by 0 bases and J by 0 bases, and 16 bases separated the two germline ends. The CDR3 sequence is 18 residues long. CDR3 DNA sequence: TGTGCCAGCAGCGTAGATCCGGGGGGCTTTTTCTCTGGAAACACCATATATTTT. This codes for CASSVDPGGFFSGNTIYF.